What follows describes a single T cell receptor beta chain. Sequencing used immunoSEQ multiplex PCR; TCRdb keeps in-frame clones, though not all of them. Of approximately 1,000,000 clones in the sample, about 84% were seen once. The sample comes from a study of shared clonotypes between healthy human individuals. The TCR was taken from a man aged 18 to 35 in good health. Some clones in this sample may be carry-over from other donors' samples. Material: memory CD4+ T cells from PBMCs. Subset denoted: CD45RA-negative fraction.

CDR3 region: CASSSRAGDGYNEQFF. The DNA for the CDR3 is TGTGCCAGCAGCTCCCGGGCGGGAGATGGCTACAATGAGCAGTTCTTC. The gene calls are TRBV4-2 and TRBJ2-1, with TRBD2 matching 7 bases. Germline CDR1 reads LGHNA; CDR2 reads YNFKEQ. This CDR3 is 16 amino acids long. V was clipped by 5 bases and J by 3 bases; unmatched bases: 10.